Shown below are 31 T cell receptor beta chains from a single sample sequenced in a study of shared clonotypes between healthy human individuals. Sequencing was performed with immunoSEQ multiplex PCR; in TCRdb, only in-frame clones are kept and a portion is missing. The data hold some 1,100,000 clones, with around 78% observed a single time. The specimen was memory CD4+ T cells from PBMCs. Subset specified: CD45RA-negative fraction. These receptors were collected from a man between 18 and 29 years old in good health. Some clones in this sample may be carry-over from other donors' samples.

V and J are TRBV4-3 and TRBJ2-1; perhaps D is TRBD1 or TRBD2 (5 bases each). Germline V lookup: CDR1 LGHNA, CDR2 YSLEER. This CDR3 comprises 15 residues. V gave up 1 base and J gave up 12 bases, with 19 bases separating them. The DNA of the CDR3 is TGCGCCAGCAGCCAAGTAGCGAGTAATAGTAGGGGGCAGTTCTTC. Its protein is CASSQVASNSRGQFF.

This clone was counted a few times. V and J are TRBV7-3 and TRBJ1-1; no definite D call. V was pared by 3 bases and J by 1 base, with 6 bases between. The CDR3 is 13 amino acids. Germline values: CDR1 SGHTA, CDR2 FQGTGA. CDR3 amino acids: CASSFDGNTEAFF. In DNA form, the CDR3 reads TGTGCCAGCAGCTTCGACGGGAACACTGAAGCTTTCTTT.

The rearrangement uses TRBV7-9 and TRBJ1-1; possible D gene TRBD1, 5 bases. With 2 bases removed from V and 4 bases from J, the gap between germline ends came to 14 bases. The CDR3 spans 15 residues. Germline values: CDR1 SEHNR, CDR2 FQNEAQ (reference sequence). The CDR3 DNA reads TGTGCCAGCAGCTTAAATCGTCCAGGGATCACTGAAGCTTTCTTT. Translating gives CASSLNRPGITEAFF. The full variable domain, with the rest looked up from reference TRBV7-9 and TRBJ1-1, is DTGVSQNPRHKITKRGQNVTFRCDPISEHNRLYWYRQTLGQGPEFLTYFQNEAQLEKSRLLSDRFSAERPKGSFSTLEIQRTEQGDSAMYLCASSLNRPGITEAFFGQGTRLTVV.

CDR3 coding DNA: TGTGCCAGCAGCTTAAGGCCTAGAAATTTCGTCACCGGGGAGCTGTTTTTT. This codes for CASSLRPRNFVTGELFF. The rearrangement joins TRBV7-6 to TRBJ2-2; D uncertain. Trimming left V 2 bases short and J 4 bases short, with 17 bases between. The CDR3 consists of 17 residues. CDR1 is SGHVS and CDR2 is FNYEAQ in the germline V gene. Filled out from reference TRBV7-6 and TRBJ2-2, the complete variable domain reads GAGVSQSPRYKVTKRGQDVALRCDPISGHVSLYWYRQALGQGPEFLTYFNYEAQQDKSGLPNDRFSAERPEGSISTLTIQRTEQRDSAMYRCASSLRPRNFVTGELFFGEGSRLTVL.

The rearrangement joins TRBV18 to TRBJ2-1; D may be TRBD1 or TRBD2 (6 bases each). This CDR3 comprises 16 residues. Germline V gene data show CDR1 as KGHSH and CDR2 as LQKENI. Trimming removed 0 bases from V and 4 bases from J, with 13 bases in between. CDR3 in amino acids: CASSPPGRGGYNEQFF. The CDR3 DNA sequence: TGTGCCAGCTCACCACCCGGGAGAGGGGGATACAATGAGCAGTTCTTC.

This chain links TRBV11-3 with TRBJ2-7; TRBD2 agrees at 9 bases. CDR1 is SGHNT, CDR2 YENEEA, per germline. The CDR3 has 13 residues. After removal of 4 bases from V and 4 bases from J, the junction contained 2 bases not matched to a gene. Here the CDR3 DNA reads TGTGCCAGCAGCTCTAGCGGGATTTACGAGCAGTACTTC. Protein sequence: CASSSSGIYEQYF. The full variable domain, completed using reference TRBV11-3 and TRBJ2-7, is EAGVVQSPRYKIIEKKQPVAFWCNPISGHNTLYWYLQNLGQGPELLIRYENEEAVDDSQLPKDRFSAERLKGVDSTLKIQPAELGDSAVYLCASSSSGIYEQYFGPGTRLTVT.

The J gene is TRBJ2-3, the V gene TRBV5-1; maybe TRBD1 (6 bases). Germline CDR1 and CDR2: SGHRS and YFSETQ. The CDR3 has 15 residues. V was cut by 5 bases and J by 0 bases, with 13 bases left in between. The CDR3 region is CASRLVGGSTDTQYF. CDR3 in DNA: TGCGCCAGCAGGCTGGTAGGGGGTAGCACAGATACGCAGTATTTT.

This chain's CDR3 is CASSSQGAGSYEQYF. CDR3 bases: TGTGCCAGCAGTTCCCAGGGGGCGGGCTCCTACGAGCAGTACTTC. The chain links TRBV28 to TRBJ2-7, with 8 positions matching TRBD1. CDR3 length: 15 amino acids. From germline, CDR1 is MDHEN and CDR2 SYDVKM. The trim removed 4 bases at V and 0 bases at J, leaving 5 bases unmatched.

V is TRBV5-1 and J is TRBJ2-3, with 9 bases aligning to TRBD1. CDR1 and CDR2 from the germline V gene are SGHRS and YFSETQ. The V gene end was trimmed by 7 bases and the J gene end by 5 bases; junction bases not matched to a gene: 8. CDR3 length: 14 amino acids. The CDR3 protein is CASRNRGQGDTQYF. CDR3 DNA: TGCGCCAGCCGCAACAGGGGGCAAGGAGATACGCAGTATTTT. Full variable domain (outside the CDR3, taken from reference TRBV5-1 and TRBJ2-3): KAGVTQTPRYLIKTRGQQVTLSCSPISGHRSVSWYQQTPGQGLQFLFEYFSETQRNKGNFPGRFSGRQFSNSRSEMNVSTLELGDSALYLCASRNRGQGDTQYFGPGTRLTVL.

The V gene is TRBV6-1, the J gene TRBJ1-1; D possibly corresponds to TRBD1 (6 bases). Per the germline V gene, CDR1 is MNHNS and CDR2 is SASEGT. The CDR3 loop spans 15 amino acids. The V and J ends lost 10 bases and 2 bases respectively, with 20 bases between them. CDR3 DNA sequence: TGTGCCACCTCCCCAGGGGTTGCGATTAACACTGAAGCTTTCTTT. This codes for CATSPGVAINTEAFF.

This chain joins TRBV30 and TRBJ1-2, with 7 bases identical to TRBD1. This CDR3 comprises 13 residues. Germline CDR1 and CDR2: GTSNPN and SVGIG (reference sequence). V trimming: 1 base; J trimming: 8 bases; junction bases outside the gene matches: 7. In DNA form, the CDR3 reads TGTGCCTGGAGTGCCACGACAGGGTTCGGCTACACCTTC. Amino acids: CAWSATTGFGYTF.

The gene calls are TRBV6-1 and TRBJ2-6; tentatively, D is TRBD1 or TRBD2 (5 bases each). This CDR3 comprises 16 residues. Germline lookup yields CDR1 MNHNS and CDR2 SASEGT. V lost 3 bases and J 4 bases, leaving 13 bases between the germline ends. CDR3 loop: CASSDWDGSGANVLTF. The CDR3 DNA is TGTGCCAGCAGTGATTGGGACGGATCAGGGGCCAACGTCCTGACTTTC.

This chain connects TRBV28 to TRBJ2-1; no firm D call. The length of the CDR3 is 12 residues. Germline V CDR1 and CDR2: MDHEN, SYDVKM. Deletions cut 6 bases from V and 10 bases from J, with 13 bases between. The CDR3 loop is CASRRGPPEQFF. The CDR3 coding sequence is TGTGCCAGCAGACGCGGACCCCCCGAGCAGTTCTTC.

This clone was found a few times. The same CDR3 arises from other DNA sequences in this sample as well. This chain joins TRBV7-9 and TRBJ2-7, with TRBD1 identical over 8 bases. Trimming removed 5 bases from V and 3 bases from J; junction bases left unmatched: 6. Germline V gene lookup returns CDR1 SEHNR and CDR2 FQNEAQ (reference sequence). This CDR3 comprises 14 residues. CDR3 coding DNA: TGTGCCAGCAGCACAACAGGGGGAGGCTACGAGCAGTACTTC. This translates into CASSTTGGGYEQYF.

This clone appeared once. CDR3 protein: CASSSPGLAKVWREQFF. DNA for the CDR3: TGTGCCAGCAGTTCTCCGGGACTAGCGAAGGTTTGGAGGGAGCAGTTCTTC. The J gene is TRBJ2-1, the V gene TRBV28, with TRBD2 matching over 10 bases. Unmatched junction bases numbered 16, after V lost 4 bases and J lost 10 bases. The germline CDR1 and CDR2 sequences are MDHEN and SYDVKM. This CDR3 spans 17 amino acids.

About this clone itself: A read error is the likely source, as a far larger clone sits one nucleotide away. This chain joins TRBV4-1 and TRBJ2-1, with 11 bases aligning to TRBD2. CDR3 length: 15 residues. Germline V gene lookup returns CDR1 MGHRA and CDR2 YSYEKL. The CDR3 loop is CACRSGLAGGNEQFF. Written as DNA, the CDR3 is TGCGCCTGCAGGTCTGGGCTAGCGGGAGGCAATGAGCAGTTCTTC.

This rearrangement joins TRBV7-3 to TRBJ2-1; a possible D gene is TRBD1 (7 bases). Trimming took off 5 bases at V and 9 bases at J, with 20 bases between the two ends. The CDR3 extends over 15 amino acids. Germline V gene data show CDR1 as SGHTA and CDR2 as FQGTGA. The CDR3: CASSAQGGNSGEQFF. In DNA form, the CDR3 reads TGTGCCAGCAGCGCCCAGGGGGGCAATTCAGGTGAGCAGTTCTTC.

A word on this clone: Other DNA sequences from this sample encode an identical CDR3 as well. J is TRBJ2-4 and V is TRBV28, with D maybe TRBD1 (6 bases). The CDR3 loop spans 16 amino acids. Germline CDR1 reads MDHEN; CDR2 reads SYDVKM. Between the trimmed V and J ends, which lost 5 bases and 0 bases, there was a span of 14 bases. In DNA form, the CDR3 reads TGTGCCAGCAGTCTTTACAGGGCACTAGCCAAAAACATTCAGTACTTC. It translates to CASSLYRALAKNIQYF.

The chain joins TRBV11-2 to TRBJ2-7; D is perhaps TRBD1 (5 bases). V was pared by 1 base and J by 4 bases, with 11 bases between. Germline values: CDR1 SGHAT, CDR2 FQNNGV. CDR3 length equals 14 residues. In nucleotides, the CDR3 is TGTGCCAGCAGCTTAGTAGGGGCCCCATACGAGCAGTACTTC. Amino acids: CASSLVGAPYEQYF.

The chain joins TRBV2 to TRBJ1-2; 10 nucleotides align to TRBD1. Looked up from germline, CDR1 is SNHLY and CDR2 is FYNNEI. The J segment lost 3 bases and the V segment lost 5 bases, leaving 3 bases of the junction unmatched. CDR3 length equals 14 residues. The CDR3 coding sequence is TGTGCCAGCAGTATAGGACAGGGGGACTATGGCTACACCTTC. Translation: CASSIGQGDYGYTF. The full variable domain, in which reference TRBV2 and TRBJ1-2 provide the parts outside the CDR3, is EPEVTQTPSHQVTQMGQEVILRCVPISNHLYFYWYRQILGQKVEFLVSFYNNEISEKSEIFDDQFSVERPDGSNFTLKIRSTKLEDSAMYFCASSIGQGDYGYTFGSGTRLTVV.

The chain has TRBV5-4 and TRBJ1-2, with 9 positions matching TRBD1. The CDR3 spans 14 residues. Germline CDR1 and CDR2: SGHNT and YYREEE (reference sequence). Trimming cost V 4 bases and J 4 bases; bases outside gene matches: 5. The CDR3 nucleotides are TGTGCCAGCAGCCAGGACAGGGGAAGCTATGGCTACACCTTC. This sequence encodes CASSQDRGSYGYTF.

This clone appeared a few times. The CDR3 coding sequence is TGTGCCAGCAGTACATACCCGGGCCTAGAGACCCAGTACTTC. It encodes CASSTYPGLETQYF. The chain couples TRBV28 to TRBJ2-5; D uncertain. V gave up 5 bases and J gave up 4 bases, with 14 bases separating them. The CDR3 consists of 14 residues. Germline-derived CDR1 and CDR2 are MDHEN and SYDVKM.

This sequence joins TRBV6-5 and TRBJ2-3; TRBD1 matches 9 bases. J lost 1 base, V lost 7 bases, and 6 bases had no gene match. The V gene's germline CDR1 is MNHEY and CDR2 SVGAGI. The CDR3 has 15 amino acids. CDR3 nucleotides: TGTGCCAGCAAACTAAACAGGGGGCGCACAGATACGCAGTATTTT. Translating it yields CASKLNRGRTDTQYF.

The genes are TRBV2 and TRBJ2-2; 11 bases map to TRBD2. J lost 5 bases, V lost 7 bases, and 6 bases had no gene match. CDR1 and CDR2 (germline): SNHLY, FYNNEI. This CDR3 spans 15 amino acids. The CDR3 bases are TGTGCCAGCACCGTAGCGGGAGGGCAAACCGGGGAGCTGTTTTTT. Translating gives CASTVAGGQTGELFF.

The chain uses TRBV20-1 and TRBJ2-7; weak D call: TRBD2 (5 bases). Germline V lookup: CDR1 DFQATT, CDR2 SNEGSKA (reference sequence). V dropped 5 bases and J dropped 7 bases, with 12 bases sitting between them. The CDR3 spans 11 residues. CDR3 nucleotide sequence: TGCAGTGCTCCGGACTGGTATGAGCAGTACTTC. The encoded protein is CSAPDWYEQYF.

Points on this clone: The identical CDR3 is also encoded by other nucleotide sequences in the sample. The chain recombines TRBV5-1 with TRBJ2-2; 7 bases agree with TRBD2. Unmatched junction bases numbered 4, after V lost 0 bases and J lost 2 bases. This CDR3 comprises 16 residues. Germline CDR1 reads SGHRS; CDR2 reads YFSETQ. The CDR3 coding sequence is TGCGCCAGCAGCTTGGTAGTGGGACTAAACACCGGGGAGCTGTTTTTT. Encoded protein: CASSLVVGLNTGELFF.

This rearrangement joins TRBV5-1 to TRBJ2-1; 11 bases are a match to TRBD2. The CDR3 consists of 14 residues. J lost 5 bases, V lost 5 bases, and 3 bases had no gene match. Per the germline V gene, CDR1 is SGHRS and CDR2 is YFSETQ. The CDR3 DNA follows: TGCGCCAGCAGTGAACTAGCGGGAGACAATGAGCAGTTCTTC. It encodes CASSELAGDNEQFF.

CDR3 residues: CASSPPDGGNLAGELFF. Here the CDR3 DNA reads TGTGCCAGCAGCCCCCCGGACGGGGGGAACTTAGCCGGGGAGCTGTTTTTT. The chain has TRBV5-4 and TRBJ2-2; TRBD2 matches at 7 bases. CDR1 is SGHNT, CDR2 YYREEE, per germline (reference sequence). This CDR3 is 17 amino acids long. Trimming at V came to 4 bases and at J to 6 bases, leaving 15 bases not matched to a gene.

The rearrangement uses TRBV10-3 and TRBJ1-1; D ambiguous. The CDR3 runs 11 residues. V gave up 6 bases and J gave up 0 bases, with 2 bases separating them. The germline gives CDR1 ENHRY, CDR2 SYGVKD. The CDR3 DNA follows: TGTGCCATCAGCATGAACACTGAAGCTTTCTTT. Translated, it gives CAISMNTEAFF.

This clone was detected many times. The V gene is TRBV11-2, the J gene TRBJ1-5; TRBD1 matches at 8 bases. The trim removed 5 bases at V and 2 bases at J, leaving 5 bases unmatched. CDR3 length: 15 residues. Per the germline V gene, CDR1 is SGHAT and CDR2 is FQNNGV. CDR3 sequence (DNA): TGTGCCAGCAGCCTACCGGGACAGGGCAATCAGCCCCAGCATTTT. Its protein product is CASSLPGQGNQPQHF.

This sequence joins TRBV5-6 and TRBJ2-1; D call uncertain. CDR1 is SGHDT and CDR2 is YYEEEE in the germline V gene. Trimming pared 0 bases from V and 10 bases from J, leaving 8 bases between. This CDR3 is built from 12 residues. The CDR3 coding sequence is TGTGCCAGCAGCTTGGCAGTTCAGGAGCAGTTCTTC. This codes for CASSLAVQEQFF.